Listed below are T cell receptor beta chains from one sample, sequenced in a study of T cells in Graves' hyperthyroidism and ophthalmopathy. TCRdb analysed the multiplex PCR reads with MiXCR anew, one entry per CDR3 protein. The sample contains about 270,000 distinct CDR3 sequences, around 15% of which appear only once. Sequenced input: blood. Receptors originate from a woman aged 45-60 years with Graves' hyperthyroidism that later progressed to Graves' ophthalmopathy. Each CDR3 is given with its conserved first and last residue. A D gene is named only where the DNA matches it firmly. A clone size is listed for some rows: how often the clone was seen (once, few, many), or a class if it is expanded.

d_call	v_call	j_call	clone_size	cdr3_length	cdr3_aa	cdr3_nt
.	TRBV28	TRBJ1-1	many	16	CASSPPPGSEGAEAFF	TGTGCCAGCAGCCCCCCACCGGGCTCGGAAGGCGCTGAAGCTTTCTTT
.	TRBV29-1	TRBJ1-4	many	13	CSASRGRNEKLFF	TGCAGTGCTTCCAGGGGCAGGAATGAAAAACTGTTTTTT
.	TRBV11-2	TRBJ2-3	.	17	CASSLGVGVSGTDTQYF	TGTGCCAGCAGCTTAGGTGTCGGGGTCAGTGGCACAGATACGCAGTATTTT
TRBD1	TRBV20-1	TRBJ1-1	many	14	CSARWGQQNTEAFF	TGCAGTGCTAGATGGGGACAGCAGAACACTGAAGCTTTCTTT
.	TRBV6-1	TRBJ2-2	many	14	CASSGRSNTGELFF	TGTGCCAGTTCGGGGCGGTCGAACACCGGGGAGCTGTTTTTT
.	TRBV20-1	TRBJ1-4	many	13	CSAPEGLGEKLFF	TGCAGTGCTCCCGAGGGACTGGGGGAAAAACTGTTTTTT
.	TRBV7-9	TRBJ1-6	.	13	CASSRSLVSPLHF	TGTGCCAGCAGCCGCTCTCTGGTATCACCCCTCCACTTT
.	TRBV19	TRBJ1-1	few	13	CASSPYGNTEAFF	TGTGCCAGTAGTCCTTACGGGAACACTGAAGCTTTCTTT
.	TRBV12-3/TRBV12-4	TRBJ2-1	many	14	CASSLGLLRDEQFF	TGTGCCAGCAGTTTGGGTCTGCTTAGGGATGAGCAGTTCTTC
.	TRBV5-1	TRBJ2-7	many	12	CASSLAGPEQYF	TGCGCCAGCAGCTTGGCCGGGCCCGAGCAGTACTTC
.	TRBV6-1	TRBJ1-1	many	12	CASSSGGAEAFF	TGTGCCAGCAGCTCGGGCGGGGCTGAAGCTTTCTTT
.	TRBV18	TRBJ1-5	many	12	CASSEYNQPQHF	TGTGCCAGCTCGGAGTATAATCAGCCCCAGCATTTT
TRBD1	TRBV4-1	TRBJ2-5	.	15	CASSQGTGGGETQYF	TGCGCCAGCAGCCAGGGTACAGGGGGCGGAGAGACCCAGTACTTC
.	TRBV5-1	TRBJ1-4	few	14	CASTQGAVKEKLFF	TGCGCCAGCACCCAGGGAGCGGTCAAAGAAAAACTGTTTTTT
.	TRBV20-1	TRBJ1-5	many	13	CSAIDSRHQPQHF	TGCAGTGCGATAGACTCTCGCCACCAGCCCCAGCATTTT
TRBD2	TRBV20-1	TRBJ2-2	few	13	CSASFLAGGALFF	TGCAGTGCTAGTTTTCTAGCGGGAGGGGCCCTGTTTTTT
.	TRBV5-1	TRBJ2-2	many	14	CATPPPGDTGELFF	TGCGCCACCCCTCCTCCGGGGGACACCGGGGAGCTGTTTTTT
TRBD1	TRBV12-3/TRBV12-4	TRBJ1-2	.	12	CASSDRGHRYTF	TGTGCCAGCAGTGATAGGGGGCATCGCTACACCTTC
.	TRBV25-1	TRBJ1-5	.	12	CASSETNQPQHF	TGTGCCAGCAGTGAAACCAATCAGCCCCAGCATTTT
.	TRBV6-1	TRBJ1-4	many	16	CASSSGPAATNEKLFF	TGTGCCAGCAGTTCCGGGCCAGCGGCAACTAATGAAAAACTGTTTTTT
TRBD2	TRBV6-1	TRBJ2-1	many	14	CASAGLGANNEQFF	TGTGCCAGCGCGGGACTAGGGGCCAACAATGAGCAGTTCTTC
.	TRBV7-9	TRBJ2-5	many	17	CASSRPVSGPFQETQYF	TGTGCCAGCAGCCGCCCGGTATCAGGCCCATTTCAAGAGACCCAGTACTTC
.	TRBV28	TRBJ2-1	many	19	CASYDRPLRFSRAYNEQFF	TGTGCCAGCTACGACAGGCCCCTTAGGTTTTCTAGGGCCTACAATGAGCAGTTCTTC
.	TRBV7-7	TRBJ2-7	.	13	CASSSGQGGEQYF	TGTGCTAGCAGCTCCGGACAGGGAGGGGAGCAGTACTTC
TRBD1	TRBV6-1	TRBJ1-3	few	18	CASSRGTGGELAGNTIYF	TGTGCCAGCAGCCGCGGGACAGGGGGCGAGTTGGCTGGAAACACCATATATTTT
TRBD2	TRBV3-1	TRBJ2-2	many	19	CASSQVRLAGGPKTGELFF	TGTGCCAGCAGCCAAGTTAGACTAGCGGGAGGGCCGAAAACCGGGGAGCTGTTTTTT
.	TRBV20-1	TRBJ1-5	many	13	CSARGVGNQPQHF	TGCAGTGCTAGAGGGGTGGGCAATCAGCCCCAGCATTTT
TRBD2	TRBV19	TRBJ2-1	few	15	CASSRLAGKNNEQFF	TGTGCCAGTAGTAGACTAGCGGGTAAAAACAATGAGCAGTTCTTC
TRBD2	TRBV3-1	TRBJ2-2	few	16	CASRSIAGGHTGELFF	TGTGCCAGCAGATCGATAGCGGGAGGCCACACCGGGGAGCTGTTTTTT
TRBD1	TRBV28	TRBJ1-1	many	14	CASRGQGRNTEAFF	TGTGCCAGCAGGGGACAGGGCAGGAACACTGAAGCTTTCTTT
TRBD2	TRBV7-3	TRBJ2-1	many	18	CASSLNPLLAGVSNEQFF	TGTGCCAGCAGCTTAAATCCCTTGTTGGCGGGAGTCTCGAATGAGCAGTTCTTC
TRBD1	TRBV12-3/TRBV12-4	TRBJ2-1	few	16	CASSSNRGSSYNEQFF	TGTGCCAGCAGTTCGAACAGGGGGAGCTCCTACAATGAGCAGTTCTTC
.	TRBV5-1	TRBJ2-7	many	14	CASSLTAGPYEQYF	TGCGCCAGCAGCTTGACCGCGGGACCGTACGAGCAGTACTTC
.	TRBV19	TRBJ1-5	.	13	CASKAAQKQPQHF	TGTGCCAGTAAGGCGGCGCAGAAGCAGCCCCAGCATTTT
TRBD2	TRBV19	TRBJ2-1	.	15	CASSIGSGRRLEQFF	TGTGCCAGTAGTATAGGTAGCGGGAGAAGGCTGGAGCAGTTCTTC
TRBD2	TRBV12-3/TRBV12-4	TRBJ2-1	once	15	CASSRRLAGINEQFF	TGTGCCAGCAGCCGAAGACTAGCGGGCATCAATGAGCAGTTCTTC
TRBD1	TRBV4-1	TRBJ2-7	many	16	CASSRGTGGLIYEQYF	TGCGCCAGCAGCCGCGGGACAGGGGGGCTGATCTACGAGCAGTACTTC
TRBD2	TRBV10-1	TRBJ2-5	.	15	CASSDGTSGMETQYF	TGCGCCAGCAGCGACGGGACTAGCGGGATGGAGACCCAGTACTTC
TRBD1	TRBV7-8	TRBJ2-1	many	17	CASSFNRNRGKENEQFF	TGTGCCAGCAGTTTTAACCGAAACAGGGGAAAGGAGAATGAGCAGTTCTTC
TRBD2	TRBV4-1	TRBJ2-3	.	19	CASSQAPVRLAGHNDTQYF	TGCGCCAGCAGCCAAGCCCCTGTGCGACTAGCGGGACATAACGATACGCAGTATTTT